What follows describes a single T cell receptor (beta chain). The antigen is undetermined. These data belong to a study of monozygotic twins with inflammatory bowel disease. Germline V gene data show CDR1 as LGHDT and CDR2 as YNNKEL (reference sequence). The CDR3 covers 15 residues. Each CDR3 protein gets one entry in TCRdb, which reprocessed the 5' RACE reads and gives no DNA. In total, the table holds about 450,000 distinct CDR3 sequences. Study-level findings and limits: For repertoire similarity, concordant twins did not differ from discordant twins, possibly because power was limited. Healthy co-twins had higher TCRbeta inverse Simpson diversity than their IBD twins. People with IBD had fewer clonotypes in common with others than healthy twins did, especially with disease activity. No one strong IBD-associated signal or clonotype was supported.

The clonotype was recovered from a human donor with ulcerative colitis or Crohn's disease, or a healthy co-twin of an affected twin (not recorded which). The rearrangement uses TRBV3-1 and TRBJ2-3; the TCRdb call, TRBD2, lacks DNA for checking. Sequencing was carried out using blood. The CDR3 spells CASSLRGGDLDTQYF.